There are a few counts of the clone carrying this TCR beta chain. As yet, its antigen is unknown. Only in-frame clones appear in the TCRdb table, and some are missing; sequencing was by immunoSEQ multiplex PCR. The sample has hundreds of thousands of clones, under 70% seen once. These data originate in a study of cytotoxic CD8 clonotypes in ibrutinib-treated CLL. Study context: It was after a median 12 months of treatment, range 6 to 36, that response samples were taken.

Findings and caveats of the study: Sampling of sustained-remission and progressing patients occurred at differing times. Starting clonality was above that of age-matched healthy donors and tracked circulating CD8+ T-cell counts.

Library input was about 2 micrograms of DNA from cryopreserved PBMCs. V shed 4 bases and J 7 bases; nucleotides not matched to a gene: 9. Germline loops: CDR1 MDHEN, CDR2 SYDVKM. This CDR3 comprises 16 residues. Specimen: PBMCs, collected after 36 months of ibrutinib treatment. The rearrangement links TRBV28 to TRBJ2-7; 14 nucleotides agree with TRBD2. This clonotype originated in a human donor with chronic lymphocytic leukemia. For the CDR3, the DNA is TGTGCCAGCAGTTGGCAGTGGGGACTAGCGGGAGTAGAGCAGTACTTC. This sequence encodes CASSWQWGLAGVEQYF.